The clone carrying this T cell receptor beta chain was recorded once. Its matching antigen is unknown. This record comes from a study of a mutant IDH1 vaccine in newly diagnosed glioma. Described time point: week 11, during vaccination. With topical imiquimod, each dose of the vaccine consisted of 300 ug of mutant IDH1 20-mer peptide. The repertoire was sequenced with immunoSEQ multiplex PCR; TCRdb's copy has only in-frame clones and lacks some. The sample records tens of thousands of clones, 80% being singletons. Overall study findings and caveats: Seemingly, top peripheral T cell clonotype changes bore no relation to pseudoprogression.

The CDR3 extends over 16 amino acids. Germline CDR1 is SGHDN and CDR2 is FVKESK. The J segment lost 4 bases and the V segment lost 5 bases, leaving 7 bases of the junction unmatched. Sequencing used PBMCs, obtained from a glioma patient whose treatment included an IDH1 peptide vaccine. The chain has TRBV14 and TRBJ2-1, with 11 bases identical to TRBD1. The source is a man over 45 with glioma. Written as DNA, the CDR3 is TGTGCCAGCAGCTATGGGGGGACAGGGGGGTACAATGAGCAGTTCTTC. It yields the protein CASSYGGTGGYNEQFF.